The 15 T cell receptor beta chains below all came from one sample that was sequenced in a study of vaccination and CD4 T cells after COVID-19. These receptors' targets are unknown. The Oncomine TCR Beta short-read assay generated sequence data from the DNA of cultured CD4+ T cells. TCRdb analysed the PCR reads with MiXCR anew, one entry per CDR3 protein. The table includes some 10,000 distinct CDR3 sequences, about 60% detected once. Treatment specified: roughly 11-day PBMC culture with coronavirus spike peptide pools or control peptides (ViraFEST assay). The sample comprised CD4+ T cells from blood, cultured in vitro. Source of these receptors: a human donor who had recovered from COVID-19.

The chain uses TRBV20-1 and TRBJ1-3; no clear D. V was trimmed by 2 bases and J by 8 bases, leaving 13 bases between them. CDR1 and CDR2 (germline): DFQATT, SNEGSKA (reference sequence). The CDR3 runs 13 residues. CDR3: CSARLVGVDTIYF. The CDR3 DNA reads TGCAGTGCTAGATTAGTCGGAGTAGACACCATATATTTT.

The J gene is TRBJ2-3, the V gene TRBV24-1; D tentatively reads TRBD1 or TRBD2 (5 bases each). The CDR3 consists of 11 residues. Germline V gene sequence: CDR1 KGHDR, CDR2 SFDVKD. V was shortened by 9 bases and J by 7 bases, with 10 bases between the two germline ends. CDR3: CATPGPHTQYF. CDR3 DNA: TGTGCCACCCCGGGACCGCATACGCAGTATTTT.

About this clonotype itself: At one end the junction does not follow the germline gene, possibly because of a read error. The CDR3 sequence: CASSLQDPSLRAFF. The CDR3 DNA reads TGCGCCAGCAGCTTGCAGGATCCGAGTCTTAGAGCTTTCTTT. V and J are TRBV7-9 and TRBJ1-1; unclear D gene. CDR3 size: 14 residues. The germline gives CDR1 SEHNR, CDR2 FQNEAQ (reference sequence).

The CDR3 DNA is TGCAGTGCTAACGCCGGGGTTGATGAGCAGTTCTTC. It yields the protein CSANAGVDEQFF. The chain is built from TRBV20-1 and TRBJ2-1; D may be TRBD2 (5 bases). Trimming took off 4 bases at V and 8 bases at J, with 12 bases between the two ends. This CDR3 contains 12 residues. Germline CDR1 is DFQATT and CDR2 is SNEGSKA (reference sequence).

This clonotype was counted only a few times. This chain links TRBV7-3 with TRBJ1-1; D possibly corresponds to TRBD1 (6 bases). Trimming shortened V by 0 bases and J by 8 bases, and 10 bases separated the two germline ends. Germline V CDR1 and CDR2: SGHTA, FQGTGA. The CDR3 has 13 residues. The CDR3 loop is CASSLTGQTEAFF. In nucleotides, the CDR3 is TGTGCCAGCAGCTTAACAGGACAGACAGAAGCTTTCTTT.

V is TRBV2 and J is TRBJ1-6; weak D call: TRBD1 (5 bases). Looked up from germline, CDR1 is SNHLY and CDR2 is FYNNEI. V gave up 6 bases and J gave up 7 bases, with 10 bases separating them. CDR3 length equals 13 residues. CDR3 in DNA: TGTGCCAGCAGCACAGAGGGGAATTCACCCCTCCACTTT. This codes for CASSTEGNSPLHF.

The chain joins TRBV7-2 to TRBJ1-4; possible D gene TRBD1, 6 bases. Per germline, CDR1 SGHTA and CDR2 FQGNSA. V lost 5 bases and J lost 8, with 18 bases in between. CDR3 length: 15 amino acids. The CDR3 region is CASSLTGGLEEKLFF. The CDR3 DNA follows: TGTGCCAGCAGCCTGACTGGGGGGCTGGAGGAAAAACTGTTTTTT.

The V call is TRBV7-8, the J call TRBJ2-7; 10 bases are shared with TRBD1. Germline V CDR1 and CDR2: SGHVS, FQNEAQ. This CDR3 contains 14 residues. Trimming at V came to 3 bases and at J to 4 bases, leaving 3 bases not matched to a gene. Here the CDR3 reads CASSFRDRGYEQYF. The CDR3 DNA is TGTGCCAGCAGCTTCCGGGACAGGGGATACGAGCAGTACTTC.

V and J are TRBV27 and TRBJ2-2, with D uncertain. Trimming stripped 3 bases from V and 0 bases from J, with 11 bases between. Germline CDR1 is MNHEY and CDR2 is SMNVEV (reference sequence). CDR3 size: 16 residues. CDR3 sequence (DNA): TGTGCCAGCAGTTTCCAGGAGCGCGCGAACACCGGGGAGCTGTTTTTT. Protein sequence: CASSFQERANTGELFF.

This chain uses TRBV7-3 with TRBJ2-7, with D perhaps TRBD1 (6 bases). The CDR3 has 13 residues. The V gene lost 2 bases and the J gene lost 6 bases, with 11 bases spanning the gap. The germline CDR1 and CDR2 sequences are SGHTA and FQGTGA. CDR3 sequence reads: CASSLGTGSEQYF. Written as DNA, the CDR3 is TGTGCCAGCAGCTTAGGTACAGGGTCCGAGCAGTACTTC.

This clonotype was counted between two and nine times. The chain couples TRBV7-2 to TRBJ1-5; the match to TRBD1 covers 8 bases. With 6 bases clipped from V and 4 bases from J, the junction kept 8 bases outside the gene matches. The CDR3 is 15 residues long. The germline gives CDR1 SGHTA, CDR2 FQGNSA. The CDR3 coding sequence is TGTGCCAGCAGAAGGACAGGGTCGAGTAATCAGCCCCAGCATTTT. As protein: CASRRTGSSNQPQHF.

The chain carries TRBV7-2 and TRBJ1-2; a possible D gene is TRBD1 (6 bases). The V end was cut by 3 bases, the J end by 0 bases, with 11 bases between. This CDR3 comprises 15 residues. In germline, CDR1 is SGHTA, CDR2 FQGNSA. The CDR3 region is CASSLNRGANYGYTF. In DNA form, the CDR3 reads TGTGCCAGCAGCTTGAATAGGGGGGCTAACTATGGCTACACCTTC.

The chain combines TRBV11-2 with TRBJ1-5, with D possibly TRBD1 on 5 matching bases. The V gene's germline CDR1 is SGHAT and CDR2 FQNNGV. CDR3 size: 13 residues. Trimming pared 3 bases from V and 5 bases from J, leaving 8 bases between. This CDR3 is CASSFRQHQPQHF. The CDR3 DNA sequence: TGTGCCAGCAGCTTTAGACAGCATCAGCCCCAGCATTTT.

J is TRBJ2-5 and V is TRBV20-1; D not resolved. Deletions cut 3 bases from V and 5 bases from J, with 7 bases between. The CDR3 spans 11 residues. The V gene's germline CDR1 is DFQATT and CDR2 SNEGSKA (reference sequence). The CDR3 DNA follows: TGCAGTGCTAGGGCAACTGAGACCCAGTACTTC. This sequence encodes CSARATETQYF.

This chain joins TRBV7-2 and TRBJ2-5; a weak D match, TRBD2 (5 bases). The ends were cut back, 7 bases at V and 4 bases at J, with 22 bases in the middle. Germline CDR1 and CDR2: SGHTA and FQGNSA. The CDR3 runs 16 residues. DNA of the CDR3: TGTGCCAGCACTCTAAGGCGGCTCGGGGTCGGAGAGACCCAGTACTTC. Amino acids: CASTLRRLGVGETQYF.